Listed below are T cell receptor beta chains from one sample, sequenced in a study of T-cell reconstitution after alpha-beta-depleted transplantation in children. Each CDR3 protein gets one entry after TCRdb re-called the PCR reads with MiXCR. Of about 250,000 distinct CDR3 sequences listed, roughly a quarter are singletons. Sequenced here: PBMCs, mostly from graft donor cells, sampled 360 days after TCRalphabeta/CD19-depleted stem cell transplant. All receptors come from a female patient aged 2-10 years who had a stem cell transplant for congenital amegakaryocytic thrombocytopenia, so the T cells may come from the graft donor. The CDR3 runs from the conserved cysteine through the conserved F or W. The order of the fields is clone size, J gene, D gene, V gene, CDR3 protein, CDR3 DNA. D genes are given only for firm matches. Clone size appears in some rows only: once, few, many, or a class for an expanded clone.

clone_size: few; j_call: TRBJ2-7; d_call: .; v_call: TRBV18; cdr3_aa: CASSLSRPRHEQYF; cdr3_nt: TGTGCCAGCTCACTATCCCGTCCCAGGCACGAGCAGTACTTC
clone_size: .; j_call: TRBJ2-2; d_call: .; v_call: TRBV19; cdr3_aa: CASSIHVNTGELFF; cdr3_nt: TGTGCCAGTAGTATTCACGTGAACACCGGGGAGCTGTTTTTT
clone_size: .; j_call: TRBJ1-1; d_call: .; v_call: TRBV9; cdr3_aa: CASSAYGQNTEAFF; cdr3_nt: TGTGCCAGCAGCGCATACGGCCAGAACACTGAAGCTTTCTTT
clone_size: .; j_call: TRBJ1-3; d_call: TRBD1; v_call: TRBV5-1; cdr3_aa: CASSLGPTGVTGNTIYF; cdr3_nt: TGCGCCAGCAGCTTGGGGCCAACAGGGGTAACTGGAAACACCATATATTTT
clone_size: many; j_call: TRBJ2-3; d_call: .; v_call: TRBV5-1; cdr3_aa: CASSQTDRGSWTDTQYF; cdr3_nt: TGCGCCAGCAGCCAGACGGATCGGGGGAGCTGGACAGATACGCAGTATTTT
clone_size: few; j_call: TRBJ2-3; d_call: TRBD1; v_call: TRBV4-2; cdr3_aa: CASSQAPRSEGQGKYTQYF; cdr3_nt: TGTGCCAGCAGCCAAGCACCCCGTTCCGAGGGACAGGGGAAATATACGCAGTATTTT
clone_size: .; j_call: TRBJ1-2; d_call: TRBD1; v_call: TRBV14; cdr3_aa: CASSSRGDYGYTF; cdr3_nt: TGTGCCAGCAGCTCCAGGGGGGACTATGGCTACACCTTC
clone_size: few; j_call: TRBJ2-1; d_call: TRBD1; v_call: TRBV18; cdr3_aa: CASSSGQGGEQFF; cdr3_nt: TGTGCCAGCTCAAGTGGACAGGGTGGTGAGCAGTTCTTC
clone_size: .; j_call: TRBJ2-6; d_call: .; v_call: TRBV6-1; cdr3_aa: CASRLRLSSGANVLTF; cdr3_nt: TGTGCCAGCAGACTCAGACTCTCCTCTGGGGCCAACGTCCTGACTTTC
clone_size: few; j_call: TRBJ1-1; d_call: TRBD1; v_call: TRBV5-1; cdr3_aa: CASSSGQGAEAFF; cdr3_nt: TGCGCCAGCAGCTCCGGACAGGGCGCTGAAGCTTTCTTT
clone_size: few; j_call: TRBJ2-1; d_call: TRBD1; v_call: TRBV12-3/TRBV12-4; cdr3_aa: CASSFGPGGSDNEQFF; cdr3_nt: TGTGCCAGCAGTTTCGGCCCAGGGGGCTCCGACAATGAGCAGTTCTTC
clone_size: .; j_call: TRBJ2-5; d_call: .; v_call: TRBV29-1; cdr3_aa: CSAGPGEETQYF; cdr3_nt: TGCAGCGCCGGGCCGGGAGAAGAGACCCAGTACTTC
clone_size: .; j_call: TRBJ2-5; d_call: .; v_call: TRBV5-1; cdr3_aa: CASSLTPEGTQYF; cdr3_nt: TGCGCCAGCAGCTTGACGCCCGAGGGGACCCAGTACTTC
clone_size: .; j_call: TRBJ2-1; d_call: .; v_call: TRBV24-1; cdr3_aa: CATSDLSGHGSNEQFF; cdr3_nt: TGTGCCACCAGTGATTTGTCGGGACATGGGTCCAATGAGCAGTTCTTC
clone_size: many; j_call: TRBJ2-1; d_call: TRBD2; v_call: TRBV29-1; cdr3_aa: CSVEWGLAGRRFF; cdr3_nt: TGCAGCGTTGAATGGGGACTAGCGGGACGGCGTTTCTTC
clone_size: .; j_call: TRBJ1-3; d_call: .; v_call: TRBV7-6; cdr3_aa: CASSEGRRNTIYF; cdr3_nt: TGTGCCAGCAGCGAGGGGAGGAGAAACACCATATATTTT
clone_size: .; j_call: TRBJ2-1; d_call: TRBD1; v_call: TRBV15; cdr3_aa: CATSFGTGDGNEQFF; cdr3_nt: TGTGCCACCAGCTTCGGGACAGGGGATGGCAATGAGCAGTTCTTC
clone_size: .; j_call: TRBJ1-4; d_call: TRBD1; v_call: TRBV14; cdr3_aa: CASSQDRGGEKLFF; cdr3_nt: TGTGCCAGCAGCCAAGACAGGGGGGGCGAAAAACTGTTTTTT
clone_size: .; j_call: TRBJ2-5; d_call: TRBD1; v_call: TRBV5-1; cdr3_aa: CASSLDWTGMYQETQYF; cdr3_nt: TGCGCCAGCAGCTTGGATTGGACAGGGATGTACCAAGAGACCCAGTACTTC
clone_size: few; j_call: TRBJ2-5; d_call: .; v_call: TRBV5-1; cdr3_aa: CASRGVPTQETQYF; cdr3_nt: TGCGCCAGCCGTGGGGTTCCCACACAAGAGACCCAGTACTTC
clone_size: few; j_call: TRBJ1-5; d_call: TRBD1; v_call: TRBV2; cdr3_aa: CASTGQSNQPQHF; cdr3_nt: TGTGCCAGCACGGGACAGAGCAATCAGCCCCAGCATTTT
clone_size: few; j_call: TRBJ2-1; d_call: .; v_call: TRBV20-1; cdr3_aa: CSAPSLGMGIYNEQFF; cdr3_nt: TGCAGTGCTCCAAGCTTGGGGATGGGGATATACAATGAGCAGTTCTTC
clone_size: .; j_call: TRBJ2-7; d_call: TRBD1; v_call: TRBV29-1; cdr3_aa: CSVERQGATYEQYF; cdr3_nt: TGCAGCGTTGAACGGCAGGGGGCCACCTACGAGCAGTACTTC
clone_size: .; j_call: TRBJ2-1; d_call: TRBD1; v_call: TRBV7-9; cdr3_aa: CASSLMGQSEQFF; cdr3_nt: TGTGCCAGCAGCTTAATGGGACAGAGTGAGCAGTTCTTC
clone_size: few; j_call: TRBJ1-6; d_call: TRBD1; v_call: TRBV28; cdr3_aa: CASSPPGQGFRALHF; cdr3_nt: TGTGCCAGCAGCCCCCCGGGACAGGGTTTTCGGGCCCTCCACTTT
clone_size: .; j_call: TRBJ2-2; d_call: TRBD1; v_call: TRBV2; cdr3_aa: CASSEPRIRDRAANTGELCF; cdr3_nt: TGTGCCAGCAGTGAACCCAGGATCCGGGACAGGGCGGCGAACACCGGGGAGCTGTGTTTT
clone_size: .; j_call: TRBJ2-7; d_call: .; v_call: TRBV20-1; cdr3_aa: CSATGDTWHYEQYF; cdr3_nt: TGCAGTGCCACGGGGGACACCTGGCACTACGAGCAGTACTTC
clone_size: many; j_call: TRBJ2-5; d_call: TRBD1; v_call: TRBV25-1; cdr3_aa: CASWGGTGVWEETQYF; cdr3_nt: TGTGCCAGCTGGGGAGGGACAGGGGTCTGGGAGGAGACCCAGTACTTC
clone_size: .; j_call: TRBJ1-5; d_call: TRBD1; v_call: TRBV20-1; cdr3_aa: CCARDSSTGGNQPQHF; cdr3_nt: TGCTGTGCTAGAGACTCCTCCACAGGGGGCAATCAGCCCCAGCATTTT
clone_size: .; j_call: TRBJ2-1; d_call: .; v_call: TRBV5-6; cdr3_aa: CASTWGLLNEQFF; cdr3_nt: TGTGCCAGCACCTGGGGACTGTTAAATGAGCAGTTCTTC
clone_size: few; j_call: TRBJ2-2; d_call: TRBD2; v_call: TRBV7-8; cdr3_aa: CASSAGRAGAVNGELFF; cdr3_nt: TGTGCCAGCAGCGCCGGACGAGCGGGAGCAGTAAACGGGGAGCTGTTTTTT
clone_size: .; j_call: TRBJ2-7; d_call: .; v_call: TRBV29-1; cdr3_aa: CSVARPRYPRGDNYEQYF; cdr3_nt: TGCAGCGTTGCCAGGCCCAGATATCCACGGGGGGACAACTACGAGCAGTACTTC
clone_size: few; j_call: TRBJ1-3; d_call: .; v_call: TRBV12-3/TRBV12-4; cdr3_aa: CASSLYRLSGNTIYF; cdr3_nt: TGTGCCAGCAGTTTATACAGACTCTCTGGAAACACCATATATTTT
clone_size: few; j_call: TRBJ2-4; d_call: .; v_call: TRBV19; cdr3_aa: CASSGRAPPKAKNIQYF; cdr3_nt: TGTGCCAGTAGTGGACGGGCCCCCCCGAAGGCCAAAAACATTCAGTACTTC
clone_size: few; j_call: TRBJ1-1; d_call: TRBD1; v_call: TRBV5-8; cdr3_aa: CASRENRGLNTEAFF; cdr3_nt: TGTGCCAGCAGAGAGAACAGGGGCCTGAACACTGAAGCTTTCTTT
clone_size: .; j_call: TRBJ2-3; d_call: .; v_call: TRBV7-9; cdr3_aa: CASIPGRQVTDTQYF; cdr3_nt: TGTGCCAGCATCCCGGGTAGACAGGTCACAGATACGCAGTATTTT
clone_size: .; j_call: TRBJ1-1; d_call: .; v_call: TRBV30; cdr3_aa: CAWSEYANTEAFF; cdr3_nt: TGTGCCTGGAGTGAGTATGCCAACACTGAAGCTTTCTTT
clone_size: many; j_call: TRBJ2-1; d_call: .; v_call: TRBV12-3/TRBV12-4; cdr3_aa: CASSLEVGPVDEQFF; cdr3_nt: TGTGCCAGCAGTTTAGAGGTCGGCCCTGTCGATGAGCAGTTCTTC
clone_size: .; j_call: TRBJ1-3; d_call: .; v_call: TRBV20-1; cdr3_aa: CSAAPGNGNTIYF; cdr3_nt: TGCAGTGCCGCCCCAGGGAACGGAAACACCATATATTTT
clone_size: many; j_call: TRBJ2-7; d_call: TRBD1; v_call: TRBV6-1; cdr3_aa: CASRTGTGSIAYEQYF; cdr3_nt: TGTGCCAGCAGGACCGGGACAGGGAGTATCGCCTACGAGCAGTACTTC
clone_size: few; j_call: TRBJ2-7; d_call: .; v_call: TRBV7-2; cdr3_aa: CASSLFPDAYEQYF; cdr3_nt: TGTGCCAGCAGCTTATTTCCGGACGCTTACGAGCAGTACTTC
clone_size: few; j_call: TRBJ2-3; d_call: .; v_call: TRBV7-2; cdr3_aa: CASSDRVPTDTQYF; cdr3_nt: TGTGCCAGCAGCGACCGAGTACCTACAGATACGCAGTATTTT
clone_size: .; j_call: TRBJ2-1; d_call: TRBD2; v_call: TRBV15; cdr3_aa: CATSSGTSINEQFF; cdr3_nt: TGTGCCACCAGCTCCGGGACTAGCATCAATGAGCAGTTCTTC
clone_size: .; j_call: TRBJ2-5; d_call: .; v_call: TRBV5-1; cdr3_aa: CASSWGTRRETQYF; cdr3_nt: TGCGCCAGCAGCTGGGGGACGAGGCGGGAGACCCAGTACTTC
clone_size: .; j_call: TRBJ2-7; d_call: .; v_call: TRBV3-1; cdr3_aa: CASSQEAGYRGRYEQYF; cdr3_nt: TGTGCCAGCAGCCAAGAAGCGGGCTACAGGGGTCGCTACGAGCAGTACTTC
clone_size: few; j_call: TRBJ2-7; d_call: TRBD1; v_call: TRBV10-3; cdr3_aa: CAISESSRGLRSYEQYF; cdr3_nt: TGTGCCATCAGTGAGTCCAGCAGGGGGCTAAGGTCCTACGAGCAGTACTTC
clone_size: .; j_call: TRBJ2-7; d_call: TRBD2; v_call: TRBV6-2/TRBV6-3; cdr3_aa: CASSYPYVGTSGYEQYF; cdr3_nt: TGTGCCAGCAGTTACCCCTACGTCGGGACTAGCGGTTACGAGCAGTACTTC
clone_size: .; j_call: TRBJ2-1; d_call: .; v_call: TRBV4-3; cdr3_aa: CASSQDLREDEQFF; cdr3_nt: TGCGCCAGCAGCCAAGATTTGAGGGAAGATGAGCAGTTCTTC
clone_size: many; j_call: TRBJ2-3; d_call: .; v_call: TRBV3-1; cdr3_aa: CASSRADTQYF; cdr3_nt: TGTGCCAGCAGCCGCGCGGATACGCAGTATTTT
clone_size: .; j_call: TRBJ2-3; d_call: TRBD2; v_call: TRBV11-2; cdr3_aa: CASSLLRLAGEPGLDTQYF; cdr3_nt: TGTGCCAGCAGCTTACTCCGACTAGCGGGAGAGCCAGGGTTAGATACGCAGTATTTT
clone_size: .; j_call: TRBJ2-7; d_call: .; v_call: TRBV15; cdr3_aa: CATSRDLVEQGAYEQYF; cdr3_nt: TGTGCCACCAGCAGAGATTTAGTAGAACAGGGCGCCTACGAGCAGTACTTC
clone_size: few; j_call: TRBJ2-7; d_call: .; v_call: TRBV15; cdr3_aa: CATSSGASYEQYF; cdr3_nt: TGTGCCACCAGCAGCGGGGCTTCCTACGAGCAGTACTTC
clone_size: .; j_call: TRBJ2-3; d_call: .; v_call: TRBV11-1; cdr3_aa: CASSLTAEGWQSTDTQYF; cdr3_nt: TGTGCCAGCAGCTTAACGGCGGAGGGGTGGCAATCCACAGATACGCAGTATTTT
clone_size: .; j_call: TRBJ2-1; d_call: TRBD2; v_call: TRBV28; cdr3_aa: CASSPSGSSSNEQFF; cdr3_nt: TGTGCCAGCAGTCCTAGCGGGAGTTCCTCTAATGAGCAGTTCTTC
clone_size: .; j_call: TRBJ2-7; d_call: .; v_call: TRBV30; cdr3_aa: CAWSFSISYEQYF; cdr3_nt: TGTGCCTGGAGTTTTTCAATCTCCTACGAGCAGTACTTC